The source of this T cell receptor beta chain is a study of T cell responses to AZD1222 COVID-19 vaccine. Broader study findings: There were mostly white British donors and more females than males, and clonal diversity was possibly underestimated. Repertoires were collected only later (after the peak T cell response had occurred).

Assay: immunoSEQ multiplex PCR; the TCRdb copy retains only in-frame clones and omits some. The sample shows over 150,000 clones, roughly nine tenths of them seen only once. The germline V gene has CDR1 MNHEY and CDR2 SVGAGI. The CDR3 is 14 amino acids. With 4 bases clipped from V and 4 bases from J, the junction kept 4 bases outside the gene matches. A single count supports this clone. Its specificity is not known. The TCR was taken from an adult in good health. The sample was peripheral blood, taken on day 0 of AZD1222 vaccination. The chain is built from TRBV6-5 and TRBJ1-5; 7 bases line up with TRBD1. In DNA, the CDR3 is TGTGCCAGCAGTTCACAGGGGACAAATCAGCCCCAGCATTTT. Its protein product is CASSSQGTNQPQHF.